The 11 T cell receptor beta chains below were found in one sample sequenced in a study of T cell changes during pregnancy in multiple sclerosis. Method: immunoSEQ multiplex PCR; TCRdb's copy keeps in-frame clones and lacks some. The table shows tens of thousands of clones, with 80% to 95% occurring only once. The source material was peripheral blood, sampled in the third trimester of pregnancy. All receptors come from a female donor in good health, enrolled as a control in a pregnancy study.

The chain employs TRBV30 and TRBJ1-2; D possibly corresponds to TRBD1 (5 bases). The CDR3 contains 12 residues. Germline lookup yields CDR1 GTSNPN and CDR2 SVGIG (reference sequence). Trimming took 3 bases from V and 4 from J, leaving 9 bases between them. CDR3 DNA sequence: TGTGCCTGGAGAAACGGGGGCTATGGCTACACCTTC. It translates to CAWRNGGYGYTF.

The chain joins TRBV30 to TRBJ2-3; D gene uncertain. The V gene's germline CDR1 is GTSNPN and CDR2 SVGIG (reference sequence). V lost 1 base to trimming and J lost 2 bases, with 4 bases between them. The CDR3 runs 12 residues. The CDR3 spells CAWSANTDTQYF. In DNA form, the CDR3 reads TGTGCCTGGAGTGCAAACACAGATACGCAGTATTTT.

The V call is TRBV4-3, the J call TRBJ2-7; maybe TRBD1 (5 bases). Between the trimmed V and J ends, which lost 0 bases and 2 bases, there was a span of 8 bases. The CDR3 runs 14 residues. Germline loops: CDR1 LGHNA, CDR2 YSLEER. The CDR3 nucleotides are TGCGCCAGCAGCCAAGATCCAGGGACCTACGAGCAGTACTTC. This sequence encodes CASSQDPGTYEQYF.

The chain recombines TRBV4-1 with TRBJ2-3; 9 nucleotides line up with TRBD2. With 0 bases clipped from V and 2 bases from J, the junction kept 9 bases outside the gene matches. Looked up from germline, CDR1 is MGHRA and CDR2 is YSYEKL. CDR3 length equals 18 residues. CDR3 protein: CASSQERKASGTTDTQYF. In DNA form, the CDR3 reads TGCGCCAGCAGCCAAGAAAGAAAAGCTAGCGGGACCACAGATACGCAGTATTTT.

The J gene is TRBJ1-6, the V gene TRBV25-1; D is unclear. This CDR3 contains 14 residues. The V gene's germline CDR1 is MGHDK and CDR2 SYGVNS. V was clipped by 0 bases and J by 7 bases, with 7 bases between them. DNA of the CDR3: TGTGCCAGCAGTGAATATATGGGCAATTCACCCCTCCACTTT. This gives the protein CASSEYMGNSPLHF.

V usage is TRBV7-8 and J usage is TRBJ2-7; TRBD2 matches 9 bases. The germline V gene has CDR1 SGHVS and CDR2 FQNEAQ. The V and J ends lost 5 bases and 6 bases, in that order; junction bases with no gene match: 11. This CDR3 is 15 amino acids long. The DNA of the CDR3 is TGTGCCAGCAGCGCCCCGGCGGGGGGGGTCGGCGAGCAGTACTTC. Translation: CASSAPAGGVGEQYF.

This chain's CDR3 is CASRVAGGETQYF. CDR3 in DNA: TGTGCCAGCAGAGTAGCGGGGGGGGAGACCCAGTACTTC. The J gene is TRBJ2-5, the V gene TRBV6-5, with 11 bases aligning to TRBD2. Germline lookup yields CDR1 MNHEY and CDR2 SVGAGI. J lost 5 bases, V lost 6 bases, and 2 bases had no gene match. The CDR3 length is 13 residues.

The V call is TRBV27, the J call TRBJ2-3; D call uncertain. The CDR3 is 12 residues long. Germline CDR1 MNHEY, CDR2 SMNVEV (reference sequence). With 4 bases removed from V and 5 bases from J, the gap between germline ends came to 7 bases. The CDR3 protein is CASSSRQDTQYF. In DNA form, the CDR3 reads TGTGCCAGCAGTTCGCGGCAAGATACGCAGTATTTT.

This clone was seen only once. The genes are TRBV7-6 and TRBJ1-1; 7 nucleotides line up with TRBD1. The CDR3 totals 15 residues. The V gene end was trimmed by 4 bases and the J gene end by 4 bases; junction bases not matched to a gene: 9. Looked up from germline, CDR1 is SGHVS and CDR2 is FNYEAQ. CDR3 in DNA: TGTGCCAGCAGCTCCCGTGGACAGGCTATCACTGAAGCTTTCTTT. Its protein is CASSSRGQAITEAFF.

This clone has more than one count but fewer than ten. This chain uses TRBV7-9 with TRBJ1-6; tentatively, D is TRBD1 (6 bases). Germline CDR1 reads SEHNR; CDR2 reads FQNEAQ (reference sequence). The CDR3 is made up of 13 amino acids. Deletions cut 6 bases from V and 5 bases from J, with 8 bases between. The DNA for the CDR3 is TGTGCCAGCAGTCAGGGGAATAATTCACCCCTCCACTTT. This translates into CASSQGNNSPLHF.

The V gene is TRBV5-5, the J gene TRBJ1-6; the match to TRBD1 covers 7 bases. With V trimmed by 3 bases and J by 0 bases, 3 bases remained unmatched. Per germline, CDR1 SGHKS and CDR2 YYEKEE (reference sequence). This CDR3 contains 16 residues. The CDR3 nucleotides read TGTGCCAGCAGCTCGGGACAGAGCTCCTATAATTCACCCCTCCACTTT. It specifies CASSSGQSSYNSPLHF.